This T cell receptor (beta chain) was identified in a study of blood T cell repertoires in COVID-19. Study background: Material from acute and convalescent COVID-19 was sourced from the United States, Italy and Spain.

Clones were read by immunoSEQ multiplex PCR, and TCRdb kept only the in-frame ones, dropping some. The table includes under 65,000 clones, more than 85% detected once. Per germline, CDR1 MNHNY and CDR2 SVGAGI (reference sequence). Trimming cost V 7 bases and J 5 bases, with 8 bases left between them. The CDR3 loop spans 12 amino acids. Sequencing was carried out using peripheral blood. The clonotype originates from a man aged 80 or over in a cohort sampled during active COVID-19. The chain employs TRBV6-6 and TRBJ1-4; no clear D. CDR3 sequence (DNA): TGTGCCAGCAATGAGGGAAATGAAAAACTGTTTTTT. Protein product: CASNEGNEKLFF.